A selection of T cell receptor beta chains follows, all from one sample in a study of control samples from healthy donors and cancer patients. Generated by immunoSEQ multiplex PCR, the TCRdb table keeps only in-frame clones and is missing some. The repertoire includes 90,000 or so clones, around 90% of them detected once, and roughly 9.7% sits in the top ten. Sample: PBMCs. These receptors were taken from a woman aged 50 to 65 with colorectal cancer. CDR3s include the opening cysteine and the closing phenylalanine or tryptophan. The order of the fields is J gene, V gene, clone size, D gene, CDR3 protein, CDR3 DNA. The D gene is left open where the match is weak. For some rows the clone size is stated as once, few or many, or as a class when expanded; others skip it.

>TRBJ1-2|TRBV21-1|once|NA
CASSAPGSVYGYTF
TGTGCCAGCAGCGCCCCAGGGTCGGTTTATGGCTACACCTTC
>TRBJ2-1|TRBV5-1|NA|NA
CASSGNIGASEQFF
TGCGCCAGCAGCGGTAACATCGGGGCGTCTGAGCAGTTCTTC
>TRBJ2-6|TRBV4-3|NA|NA
CASSQEGRVGFGANVLTF
TGCGCCAGCAGCCAAGAAGGCAGGGTCGGGTTTGGGGCCAACGTCCTGACTTTC
>TRBJ2-1|TRBV6-1|once|TRBD2
CASSEAISGGTYNEQFF
TGTGCCAGCAGTGAAGCTATTAGCGGGGGGACCTACAATGAGCAGTTCTTC
>TRBJ1-4|TRBV5-1|NA|NA
CASSLGINEKLFF
TGCGCCAGCAGCTTGGGTATTAATGAAAAACTGTTTTTT
>TRBJ1-1|TRBV4-3|NA|NA
CASSQAWRQINTEAFF
TGCGCCAGCAGCCAAGCATGGCGTCAGATAAACACTGAAGCTTTCTTT
>TRBJ1-1|TRBV6-4|few|NA
CASREFPNAEAFF
TGTGCCAGCAGGGAATTTCCGAACGCTGAAGCTTTCTTT
>TRBJ2-5|TRBV7-2|NA|TRBD1
CASSRDRQTQYF
TGTGCCAGCAGTCGGGACAGACAGACCCAGTACTTC
>TRBJ2-5|TRBV10-3|NA|NA
CAISRVGRGETQYF
TGTGCCATCAGCCGAGTCGGAAGGGGAGAGACCCAGTACTTC
>TRBJ1-6|TRBV6-2/TRBV6-3|NA|NA
CASSYPRGSYNSPLHF
TGTGCCAGCAGTTATCCTCGTGGGTCCTATAATTCACCCCTCCACTTT
>TRBJ2-5|TRBV2|NA|TRBD2
CASSARTSSGETQYF
TGTGCCAGCAGTGCACGGACTAGCTCTGGCGAGACCCAGTACTTC
>TRBJ2-5|TRBV6-5|NA|NA
CASSPEGGAQYF
TGTGCCAGCAGTCCGGAGGGGGGCGCCCAGTACTTC
>TRBJ2-5|TRBV7-2|NA|NA
CASSPTGETQYF
TGTGCCAGCTCACCAACCGGCGAGACCCAGTACTTC
>TRBJ1-2|TRBV4-1|NA|NA
CASSPQEDEYYGYTF
TGCGCCAGCAGCCCACAGGAAGACGAATACTATGGCTACACCTTC
>TRBJ2-5|TRBV5-1|NA|TRBD2
CASSLVKGSGGPTETQYF
TGCGCCAGCAGCTTGGTCAAGGGTAGCGGGGGGCCCACAGAGACCCAGTACTTC
>TRBJ1-2|TRBV5-1|NA|TRBD1
CASSPGQGLYGYTF
TGCGCCAGCAGCCCCGGACAGGGACTCTATGGCTACACCTTC
>TRBJ2-2|TRBV9|NA|NA
CASTSTSENTGELFF
TGTGCCAGCACGTCCACATCGGAAAACACCGGGGAGCTGTTTTTT
>TRBJ1-5|TRBV15|NA|NA
CATSRGGQLGGDQPQHF
TGTGCCACCAGCAGAGGAGGACAGTTGGGGGGTGATCAGCCCCAGCATTTT
>TRBJ1-1|TRBV30|NA|NA
CAWSARDTEAFF
TGTGCCTGGAGTGCCAGGGACACTGAAGCTTTCTTT
>TRBJ1-2|TRBV6-5|NA|TRBD1
CASSLRQGNGYTF
TGTGCCAGCAGTCTCAGACAGGGTAATGGCTACACCTTC
>TRBJ1-2|TRBV10-1|NA|NA
CASSEVQDYGYTF
TGCGCCAGCAGTGAGGTCCAGGATTATGGCTACACCTTC
>TRBJ1-2|TRBV10-3|NA|NA
CATSGTNYVYTF
TGTGCCACCTCCGGGACGAACTATGTCTACACCTTC
>TRBJ1-2|TRBV6-5|NA|TRBD1
CASSSPLTGAHGYTF
TGTGCCAGCAGTTCGCCCTTGACAGGGGCCCATGGCTACACCTTC
>TRBJ1-2|TRBV7-6|NA|NA
CASSPGTPNYGYTF
TGTGCCAGCAGCCCCGGGACACCGAACTATGGCTACACCTTC
>TRBJ1-3|TRBV18|NA|NA
CASSPTAGLNAGNTIYF
TGTGCCAGCTCACCAACGGCAGGGCTTAATGCTGGAAACACCATATATTTT
>TRBJ2-2|TRBV18|NA|NA
CASSPLRGDTGELFF
TGTGCCAGCTCACCTCTGAGGGGGGACACCGGGGAGCTGTTTTTT
>TRBJ1-1|TRBV9|once|NA
CASSVGGRANTEAFF
TGTGCCAGCAGCGTAGGTGGCAGAGCTAACACTGAAGCTTTCTTT
>TRBJ1-6|TRBV6-6|NA|TRBD1
CASSYSTGQRNSPLHF
TGTGCCAGCAGTTACTCAACGGGACAGAGAAATTCACCCCTCCACTTT
>TRBJ1-2|TRBV24-1|NA|TRBD1
CATSDGQGLVNYGYTF
TGTGCCACCAGTGACGGACAGGGGCTCGTAAACTATGGCTACACCTTC
>TRBJ2-5|TRBV11-1|NA|NA
CASSLGKSPQYF
TGTGCCAGCAGCTTAGGGAAGAGTCCCCAGTACTTC
>TRBJ1-2|TRBV7-9|NA|NA
CASSLPASGYTF
TGTGCCAGCAGCTTACCCGCCAGTGGCTACACCTTC
>TRBJ2-5|TRBV6-2/TRBV6-3|NA|TRBD2
CASSPGLAGWETQYF
TGTGCCAGCAGCCCGGGACTAGCGGGATGGGAGACCCAGTACTTC
>TRBJ1-1|TRBV2|NA|TRBD1
CASSEGQSNTEAFF
TGTGCCAGCAGTGAGGGACAGTCGAACACTGAAGCTTTCTTT
>TRBJ1-5|TRBV28|NA|NA
CASSLRGQPQHF
TGTGCCAGCAGTTTGAGGGGTCAGCCCCAGCATTTT
>TRBJ2-1|TRBV25-1|NA|NA
CASSEFRDNEQFF
TGTGCCAGCAGTGAATTCAGGGACAATGAGCAGTTCTTC
>TRBJ1-3|TRBV4-3|NA|NA
CASSQERGDGNTIYF
TGCGCCAGCAGCCAAGAAAGGGGCGATGGAAACACCATATATTTT
>TRBJ2-1|TRBV10-3|once|NA
CAITKLGGDEQFF
TGTGCCATCACGAAGCTAGGGGGAGATGAGCAGTTCTTC
>TRBJ1-1|TRBV28|NA|NA
CASNVQGNTEAFF
TGTGCCAGCAATGTTCAGGGGAACACTGAAGCTTTCTTT